Below, one TCR beta chain is given with its context. Its antigen is undetermined. DNA at about 200 ng, some 31,000 T cell genomes, went into sorted-subset replicate PCRs. Produced via immunoSEQ multiplex PCR; TCRdb's table is partial and in-frame only. There are some 2,500,000 clones in the sample; more than 85% occur only once, and 0.36% lies in the top ten. The data stem from a study of shared clonotypes between healthy human individuals. Notes on the study in general: Of the naive CD4 clonotypes, around 4.7% were shared across several donors. Non-shared clonotypes were found to have lower generation probabilities than the clonotypes that were shared by all four of the sorted-subset donors.

V lost 5 bases and J lost 5, with 14 bases in between. CDR1 is SGHTA and CDR2 is FQGTGA in the germline V gene. This CDR3 comprises 14 residues. The clonotype originates from a young man in good health. Some clones in this sample may be carry-over from other donors' samples. This chain connects TRBV7-3 to TRBJ2-3, with D unclear. Sequencing was performed on naive CD4+ T cells from PBMCs. Stated subset: CD45RA+ positively selected. The CDR3 reads CASSDVRAVDTQYF. The DNA of the CDR3 is TGTGCCAGCAGCGATGTCCGGGCGGTAGATACGCAGTATTTT. Together with reference TRBV7-3 and TRBJ2-3, the CDR3 gives the full variable domain: GAGVSQTPSNKVTEKGKYVELRCDPISGHTALYWYRQSLGQGPEFLIYFQGTGAADDSGLPNDRFFAVRPEGSVSTLKIQRTERGDSAVYLCASSDVRAVDTQYFGPGTRLTVL.